These 17 T cell receptor beta chains originate from one sample sequenced in a study of metastatic and nonmetastatic thyroid tumors. There were no patients who had received any treatment before thyroid surgery. TCRdb reanalyzed the PCR reads with MiXCR. Of around 41,000 clones listed, approximately 13% are singletons. The sample comprised blood. The receptors were gathered from a female donor with papillary thyroid cancer or a benign thyroid nodule (not recorded which). Some clones in this sample may be carry-over from other donors' samples.

By proportion, this clone is medium-sized. The rearrangement links TRBV15 to TRBJ2-1; possibly TRBD1 for D (5 bases). In germline, CDR1 is LNHNV, CDR2 YYDKDF (reference sequence). This CDR3 contains 15 residues. The V gene lost 7 bases and the J gene lost 0 bases, with 13 bases spanning the gap. CDR3 sequence reads: CATTPGAVSYNEQFF. The CDR3 DNA reads TGTGCCACCACCCCTGGGGCCGTCTCCTACAATGAGCAGTTCTTC.

Regarding this clone: This could be a read error, since a much larger clone is one nucleotide away. V and J are TRBV19 and TRBJ2-5; D perhaps matches TRBD1 (5 bases). Germline V gene lookup returns CDR1 LNHDA and CDR2 SQIVND (reference sequence). Trimming stripped 5 bases from V and 5 bases from J, with 9 bases between. The CDR3 extends over 12 amino acids. CDR3 in amino acids: CASSSKGETQYF. CDR3 in DNA: TGTGCCAGTAGTTCAAAGGGGGAGACCCAGTACTTC.

In regard to this clone: An end of the junction does not agree with germline; a read error may underlie this. The rearrangement uses TRBV28 and TRBJ2-1, with D unresolved. Germline CDR1 MDHEN, CDR2 SYDVKM. The length of the CDR3 is 17 residues. As DNA, the CDR3 is TGTGCCAGCAGTTCATCGGTATCTACAGCCCTCTACAACGAGCAGTTCTTC. It codes for CASSSSVSTALYNEQFF.

This clone was observed a handful of times. The chain recombines TRBV28 with TRBJ2-1; no firm D call. Trimming stripped 2 bases from V and 6 bases from J, with 17 bases between. Germline CDR1 MDHEN, CDR2 SYDVKM. This CDR3 has 16 amino acids. The CDR3 DNA is TGTGCCAGCAGTTTAATCGGGTCCATTCTTCTCAATGAGCAGTTCTTC. Its protein is CASSLIGSILLNEQFF. Supplemented by reference TRBV28 and TRBJ2-1, the full variable domain reads DVKVTQSSRYLVKRTGEKVFLECVQDMDHENMFWYRQDPGLGLRLIYFSYDVKMKEKGDIPEGYSVSREKKERFSLILESASTNQTSMYLCASSLIGSILLNEQFFGPGTRLTVL.

Ten or more counts support this clone. V is TRBV28 and J is TRBJ1-1; possible D gene TRBD1, 5 bases. The CDR3 has 12 amino acids. Trimming shortened V by 4 bases and J by 7 bases, and 10 bases separated the two germline ends. Germline V CDR1 and CDR2: MDHEN, SYDVKM. The CDR3 sequence is CASSSPQGEAFF. In DNA, the CDR3 is TGTGCCAGCAGTTCGCCTCAGGGTGAAGCTTTCTTT.

This clone was detected a few times. The chain joins TRBV6-4 to TRBJ2-7; TRBD2 agrees at 12 bases. Trimming at V came to 7 bases and at J to 4 bases, leaving 14 bases not matched to a gene. From germline, CDR1 is MRHNA and CDR2 SNTAGT. The CDR3 is made up of 17 amino acids. For the CDR3, the DNA is TGTGCCAGCACAATACGGACTAGCGGGGAGGGTATATACGAGCAGTACTTC. Amino acids: CASTIRTSGEGIYEQYF.

The chain employs TRBV30 and TRBJ2-3; 11 nucleotides match TRBD2. The CDR3 contains 19 residues. Germline V gene sequence: CDR1 GTSNPN, CDR2 SVGIG (reference sequence). The trim removed 3 bases at V and 1 base at J, leaving 15 bases unmatched. The CDR3 DNA is TGTGCCTGGAGCCCGGGCCTTCTAGCGGGAGGAGAAGGCACAGATACGCAGTATTTT. Protein: CAWSPGLLAGGEGTDTQYF.

V and J are TRBV3-1 and TRBJ1-2; 8 bases line up with TRBD1. CDR1 is LGHDT, CDR2 YNNKEL, per germline (reference sequence). CDR3 size: 15 residues. J lost 4 bases, V lost 1 base, and 5 bases had no gene match. The CDR3 DNA is TGTGCCAGCAGCCAAGTAGACAGGGGAGGCTATGGCTACACCTTC. Amino acids: CASSQVDRGGYGYTF.

This clone was observed many times. The V call is TRBV5-4, the J call TRBJ1-1; 9 bases line up with TRBD1. This CDR3 contains 14 residues. Germline V gene data show CDR1 as SGHNT and CDR2 as YYREEE (reference sequence). After removal of 3 bases from V and 11 bases from J, the junction contained 11 bases not matched to a gene. CDR3 DNA: TGTGCCAGCAGCTACGGCACAGGGGGCGCCAGGGCTTTCTTT. Encoded protein: CASSYGTGGARAFF.

This clone has at least ten counts. The chain uses TRBV29-1 and TRBJ1-4, with D perhaps TRBD1 (5 bases). Looked up from germline, CDR1 is SQVTM and CDR2 is ANQGSEA. This CDR3 has 13 amino acids. The V end lost 6 bases, the J end lost 8 bases, and 16 bases lay between the germline ends. The CDR3 bases are TGCAGCGTGGATACAGGTTTCAGGGAAAAACTGTTTTTT. This translates into CSVDTGFREKLFF.

This clone was recorded a few times. V and J are TRBV2 and TRBJ2-7, with 11 bases identical to TRBD1. Germline trimming cut 6 bases from V and 2 bases from J; bases unmatched to any gene: 3. This CDR3 contains 14 residues. From germline, CDR1 is SNHLY and CDR2 FYNNEI. The CDR3 region is CASRWDRGTYEQYF. Written as DNA, the CDR3 is TGTGCCAGCAGATGGGACAGGGGGACCTACGAGCAGTACTTC.

V usage is TRBV6-5 and J usage is TRBJ1-4, with 9 bases identical to TRBD1. With V trimmed by 4 bases and J by 8 bases, 5 bases remained unmatched. Germline V CDR1 and CDR2: MNHEY, SVGAGI. The CDR3 covers 14 residues. The CDR3 bases are TGTGCCAGCAGTTGGGACAGGGATCGGGAAAAACTGTTTTTT. Translating gives CASSWDRDREKLFF.

As concerns this clone: In this CDR3 the conserved last residue, phenylalanine or tryptophan, is missing, so a read error is likely. The limits of the CDR3 on the DNA are not certain, so only TCRdb's listed CDR3 is given. The chain couples TRBV12-3 or TRBV12-4 to TRBJ2-3. The CDR3 adds up to 12 amino acids, both ends counted. The chain's CDR3 is CASSSISYEHYY.

The chain has TRBV7-6 and TRBJ2-1, with 9 bases matching TRBD2. This CDR3 is 15 amino acids long. Germline V gene lookup returns CDR1 SGHVS and CDR2 FNYEAQ. J was trimmed by 9 bases and V by 5 bases; bases with no gene match: 11. The CDR3 is CASSTTGGRAGEQFF. The CDR3 bases are TGTGCCAGCAGCACCACTGGCGGGAGGGCCGGTGAGCAGTTCTTC.

This clone was observed at least ten times. V and J are TRBV29-1 and TRBJ1-1, with D perhaps matching TRBD1 (5 bases). Germline-derived CDR1 and CDR2 are SQVTM and ANQGSEA. Trimming pared 0 bases from V and 5 bases from J, leaving 19 bases between. The CDR3 spans 16 residues. CDR3: CSVEDRQRGDGTEAFF. Here the CDR3 DNA reads TGCAGCGTTGAAGATCGTCAAAGGGGTGATGGAACTGAAGCTTTCTTT.

This clone was recorded at least ten times. The chain joins TRBV12-3 or TRBV12-4 to TRBJ1-3; D is possibly TRBD1 (5 bases). Trimming cost V 1 base and J 3 bases, with 13 bases left between them. The CDR3 loop spans 16 amino acids. CDR3 amino acids: CASSLGGRVSGNTIYF. For the CDR3, the DNA is TGTGCCAGCAGTTTAGGGGGCCGGGTTAGTGGAAACACCATATATTTT.

This clone was detected many times. The V gene is TRBV20-1, the J gene TRBJ1-1, with unresolved D. Germline V CDR1 and CDR2: DFQATT, SNEGSKA (reference sequence). This CDR3 comprises 11 residues. V gave up 3 bases and J gave up 1 base, with 3 bases separating them. CDR3 sequence reads: CSASWNTEAFF. CDR3 nucleotide sequence: TGCAGTGCTAGCTGGAACACTGAAGCTTTCTTT.